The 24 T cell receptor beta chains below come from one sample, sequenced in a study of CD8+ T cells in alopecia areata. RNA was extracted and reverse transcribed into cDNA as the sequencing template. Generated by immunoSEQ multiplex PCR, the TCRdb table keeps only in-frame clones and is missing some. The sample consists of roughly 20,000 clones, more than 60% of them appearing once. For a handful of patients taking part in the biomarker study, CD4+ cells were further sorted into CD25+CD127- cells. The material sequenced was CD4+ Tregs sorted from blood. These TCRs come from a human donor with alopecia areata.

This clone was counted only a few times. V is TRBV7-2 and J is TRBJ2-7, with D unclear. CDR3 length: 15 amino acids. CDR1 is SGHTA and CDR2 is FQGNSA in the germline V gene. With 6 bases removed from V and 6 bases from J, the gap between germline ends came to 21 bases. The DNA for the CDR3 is TGTGCCAGCAGTTACCTGTCTCGGGCCCTGTCCGAGCAGTACTTC. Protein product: CASSYLSRALSEQYF.

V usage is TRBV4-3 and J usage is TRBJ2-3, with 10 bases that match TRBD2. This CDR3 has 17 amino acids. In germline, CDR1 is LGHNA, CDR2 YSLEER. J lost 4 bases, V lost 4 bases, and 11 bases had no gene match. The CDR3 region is CASSPTSGTPGADTQYF. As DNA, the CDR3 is TGCGCCAGCAGCCCAACTAGCGGGACCCCCGGGGCAGATACGCAGTATTTT.

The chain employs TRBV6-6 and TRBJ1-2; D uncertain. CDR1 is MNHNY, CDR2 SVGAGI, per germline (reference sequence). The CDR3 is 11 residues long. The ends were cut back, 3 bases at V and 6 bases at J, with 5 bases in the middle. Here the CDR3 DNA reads TGTGCCAGCAGTTATATTAATGGCTACACCTTC. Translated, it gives CASSYINGYTF.

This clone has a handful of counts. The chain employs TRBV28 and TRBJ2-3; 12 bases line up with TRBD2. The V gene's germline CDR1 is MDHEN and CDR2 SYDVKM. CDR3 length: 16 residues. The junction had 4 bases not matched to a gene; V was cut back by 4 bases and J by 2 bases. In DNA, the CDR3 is TGTGCCAGCAGTTCCGGACTAGCGGGATACACAGATACGCAGTATTTT. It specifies CASSSGLAGYTDTQYF.

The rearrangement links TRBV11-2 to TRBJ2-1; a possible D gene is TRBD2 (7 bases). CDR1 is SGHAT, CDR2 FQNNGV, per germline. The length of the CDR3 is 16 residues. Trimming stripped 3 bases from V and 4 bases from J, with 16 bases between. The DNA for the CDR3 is TGTGCCAGCAGCTTTGGCGGAGGGGGGGCTTACAATGAGCAGTTCTTC. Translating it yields CASSFGGGGAYNEQFF. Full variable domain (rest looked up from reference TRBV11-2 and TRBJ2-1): EAGVAQSPRYKIIEKRQSVAFWCNPISGHATLYWYQQILGQGPKLLIQFQNNGVVDDSQLPKDRFSAERLKGVDSTLKIQPAKLEDSAVYLCASSFGGGGAYNEQFFGPGTRLTVL.

CDR3 nucleotides: TGTGCCAGCGGATGGGCAGGGGGCAATCAGCCCCAGCATTTT. It specifies CASGWAGGNQPQHF. V usage is TRBV7-2 and J usage is TRBJ1-5; the D gene is possibly TRBD1 (6 bases). CDR3 length: 14 residues. CDR1 and CDR2 from the germline V gene are SGHTA and FQGNSA. V gave up 8 bases and J gave up 2 bases, with 13 bases separating them.

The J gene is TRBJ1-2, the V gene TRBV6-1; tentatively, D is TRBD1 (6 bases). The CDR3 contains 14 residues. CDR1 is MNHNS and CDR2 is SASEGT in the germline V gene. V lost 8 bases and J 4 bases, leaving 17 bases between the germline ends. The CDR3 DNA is TGTGCCAGCGGTTGGAATACGGACAGCTATGGCTACACCTTC. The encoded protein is CASGWNTDSYGYTF.

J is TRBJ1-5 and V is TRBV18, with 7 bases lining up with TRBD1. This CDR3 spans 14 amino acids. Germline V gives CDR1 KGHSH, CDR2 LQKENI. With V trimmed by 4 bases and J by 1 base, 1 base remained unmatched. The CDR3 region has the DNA TGTGCCAGCTCACAGGGGGCCAGCAATCAGCCCCAGCATTTT. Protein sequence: CASSQGASNQPQHF.

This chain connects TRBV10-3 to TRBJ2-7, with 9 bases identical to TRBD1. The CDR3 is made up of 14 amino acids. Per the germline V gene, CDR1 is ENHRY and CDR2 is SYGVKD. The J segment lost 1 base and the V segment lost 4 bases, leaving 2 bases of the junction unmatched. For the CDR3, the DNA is TGTGCCATCAGTGCCGGGACAGGGTCCTACGAGCAGTACTTC. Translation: CAISAGTGSYEQYF.

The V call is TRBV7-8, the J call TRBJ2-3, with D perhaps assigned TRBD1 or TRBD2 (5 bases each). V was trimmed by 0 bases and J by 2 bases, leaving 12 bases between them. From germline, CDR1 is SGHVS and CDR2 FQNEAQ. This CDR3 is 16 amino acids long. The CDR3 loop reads CASSLAGALHTDTQYF. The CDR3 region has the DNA TGTGCCAGCAGCTTAGCCGGGGCCCTCCACACAGATACGCAGTATTTT.

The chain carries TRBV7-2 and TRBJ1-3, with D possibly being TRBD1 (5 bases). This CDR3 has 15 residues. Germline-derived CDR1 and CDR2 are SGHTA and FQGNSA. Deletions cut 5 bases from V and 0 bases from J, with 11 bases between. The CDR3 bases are TGTGCCAGCAGCCCAGGGCCAACCTCTGGAAACACCATATATTTT. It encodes CASSPGPTSGNTIYF.

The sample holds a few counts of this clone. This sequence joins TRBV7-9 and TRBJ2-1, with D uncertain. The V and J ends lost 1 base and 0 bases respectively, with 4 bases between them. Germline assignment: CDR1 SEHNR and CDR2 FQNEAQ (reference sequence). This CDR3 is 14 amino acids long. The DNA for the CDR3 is TGTGCCAGCAGCTTAGGACTCTCCTACAATGAGCAGTTCTTC. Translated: CASSLGLSYNEQFF.

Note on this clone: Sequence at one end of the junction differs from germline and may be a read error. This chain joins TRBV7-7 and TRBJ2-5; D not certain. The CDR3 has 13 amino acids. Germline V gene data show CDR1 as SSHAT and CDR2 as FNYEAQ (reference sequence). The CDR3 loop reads CASSLGSRETQYF. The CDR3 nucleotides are TGTGCTAGCAGCTTAGGATCCCGAGAGACCCAGTACTTC.

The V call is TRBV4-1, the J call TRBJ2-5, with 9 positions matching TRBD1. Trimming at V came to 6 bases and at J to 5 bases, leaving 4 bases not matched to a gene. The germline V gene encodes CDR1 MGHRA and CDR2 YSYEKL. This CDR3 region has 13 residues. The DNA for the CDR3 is TGCGCCAGCAGAGGACAGGGGCGGGAGACCCAGTACTTC. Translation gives CASRGQGRETQYF.

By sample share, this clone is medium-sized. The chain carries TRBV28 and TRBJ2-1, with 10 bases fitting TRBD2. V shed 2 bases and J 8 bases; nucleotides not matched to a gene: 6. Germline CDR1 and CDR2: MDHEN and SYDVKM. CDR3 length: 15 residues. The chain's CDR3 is CASSLPLAGVYEQFF. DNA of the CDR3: TGTGCCAGCAGTTTACCCCTAGCGGGAGTATATGAGCAGTTCTTC.

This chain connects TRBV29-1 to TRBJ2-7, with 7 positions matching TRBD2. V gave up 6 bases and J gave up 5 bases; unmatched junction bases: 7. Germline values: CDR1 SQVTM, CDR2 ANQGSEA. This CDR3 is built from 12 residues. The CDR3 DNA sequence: TGCAGCGTAAAGCGGGAACTGGACGAGCAGTACTTC. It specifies CSVKRELDEQYF.

CDR3 sequence (DNA): TGTGCCAGTAGTATAGATCCAGTACGGTCGGGACTAGATGCCTACGAGCAGTACTTC. Protein sequence: CASSIDPVRSGLDAYEQYF. The rearrangement links TRBV19 to TRBJ2-7, with 8 bases identical to TRBD2. The CDR3 consists of 19 residues. Germline CDR1 reads LNHDA; CDR2 reads SQIVND (reference sequence). V gave up 0 bases and J gave up 2 bases; unmatched junction bases: 15. The whole variable domain, remainder taken from reference TRBV19 and TRBJ2-7, is DGGITQSPKYLFRKEGQNVTLSCEQNLNHDAMYWYRQDPGQGLRLIYYSQIVNDFQKGDIAEGYSVSREKKESFPLTVTSAQKNPTAFYLCASSIDPVRSGLDAYEQYFGPGTRLTVT.

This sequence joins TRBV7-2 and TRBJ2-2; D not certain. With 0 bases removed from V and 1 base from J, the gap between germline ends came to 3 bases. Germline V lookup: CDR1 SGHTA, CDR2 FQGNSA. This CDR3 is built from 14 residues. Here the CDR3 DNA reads TGTGCCAGCAGCTTAGCAATGAACACCGGGGAGCTGTTTTTT. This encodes CASSLAMNTGELFF.

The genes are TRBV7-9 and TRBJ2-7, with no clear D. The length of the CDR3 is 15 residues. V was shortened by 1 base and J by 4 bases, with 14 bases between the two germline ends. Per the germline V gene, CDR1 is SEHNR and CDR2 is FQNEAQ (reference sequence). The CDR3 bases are TGTGCCAGCAGCTTAGAGGGAAGTTCGAGTTACGAGCAGTACTTC. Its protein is CASSLEGSSSYEQYF.

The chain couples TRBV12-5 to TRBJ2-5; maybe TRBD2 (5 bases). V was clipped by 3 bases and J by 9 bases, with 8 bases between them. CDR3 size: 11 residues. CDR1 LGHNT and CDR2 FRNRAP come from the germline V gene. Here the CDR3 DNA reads TGTGCTAGTGGTTTCACGGGGTCCCAGTACTTC. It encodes CASGFTGSQYF.

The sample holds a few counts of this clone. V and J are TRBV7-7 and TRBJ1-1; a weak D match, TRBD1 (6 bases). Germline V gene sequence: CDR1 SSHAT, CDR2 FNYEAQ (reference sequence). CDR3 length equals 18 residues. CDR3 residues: CASHKNGQPGLLNTEAFF. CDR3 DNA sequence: TGTGCTAGCCACAAGAACGGACAGCCTGGGCTGCTGAACACTGAAGCTTTCTTT.

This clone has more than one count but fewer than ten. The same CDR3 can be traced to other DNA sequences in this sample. CDR3 sequence: CASSPRGGGDNEQFF. The CDR3 nucleotides read TGTGCCAGCTCACCACGGGGTGGGGGTGACAATGAGCAGTTCTTC. This sequence joins TRBV18 and TRBJ2-1, with D perhaps given as TRBD1 or TRBD2 (5 bases each). With 1 base removed from V and 5 bases from J, the gap between germline ends came to 12 bases. The CDR3 spans 15 residues. Germline lookup yields CDR1 KGHSH and CDR2 LQKENI.

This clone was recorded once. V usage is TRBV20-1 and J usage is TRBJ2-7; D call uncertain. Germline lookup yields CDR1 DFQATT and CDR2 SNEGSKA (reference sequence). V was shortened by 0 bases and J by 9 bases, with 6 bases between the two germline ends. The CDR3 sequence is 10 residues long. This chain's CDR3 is CSARDVRQYF. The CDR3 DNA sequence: TGCAGTGCTAGAGATGTAAGGCAGTACTTC.

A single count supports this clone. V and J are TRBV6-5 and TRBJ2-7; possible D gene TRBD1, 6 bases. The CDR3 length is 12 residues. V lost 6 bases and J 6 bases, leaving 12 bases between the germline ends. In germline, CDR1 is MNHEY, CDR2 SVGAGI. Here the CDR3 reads CASSRTGTEQYF. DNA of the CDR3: TGTGCCAGCAGCCGAACAGGGACCGAGCAGTACTTC.